The rows below give T cell receptor beta chains drawn from one sample of a study of blood T cell repertoires in COVID-19. The data were produced by immunoSEQ multiplex PCR, yet TCRdb's version contains in-frame clones alone and is incomplete. The sample contains roughly 140,000 clones, roughly four fifths of which appear only once. Sequenced: PBMCs or T cells enriched from blood (not recorded which). These receptors originate from a man aged 45-60 years who had recovered from COVID-19. Each CDR3 is given with its conserved first and last residue. Each record gives: V gene, J gene, D gene, clone size, CDR3 protein, CDR3 DNA. D genes are given only for firm matches. Some rows have no size entry. The others give once, few or many, or a class for an expanded clone.

V gene: TRBV6-6; J gene: TRBJ1-6; D gene: .; clone size: .; CDR3 protein: CASSYGLSLHF; CDR3 DNA: TGTGCCAGCAGTTACGGACTTAGCCTCCACTTT
V gene: TRBV15; J gene: TRBJ1-2; D gene: .; clone size: .; CDR3 protein: CATSRVGTNYGYTF; CDR3 DNA: TGTGCCACCAGCAGAGTTGGCACAAACTATGGCTACACCTTC
V gene: TRBV18; J gene: TRBJ1-2; D gene: .; clone size: .; CDR3 protein: CASSENRDGYTF; CDR3 DNA: TGTGCCAGCTCAGAGAACAGGGATGGCTACACCTTC
V gene: TRBV19; J gene: TRBJ2-1; D gene: TRBD2; clone size: .; CDR3 protein: CASTFSGTSSEWNEQFF; CDR3 DNA: TGTGCCAGTACTTTCTCTGGGACTAGTAGTGAGTGGAATGAGCAGTTCTTC
V gene: TRBV5-4; J gene: TRBJ2-5; D gene: .; clone size: .; CDR3 protein: CASSLDSRGETQYF; CDR3 DNA: TGTGCCAGCAGTCTGGACTCTCGGGGGGAGACCCAGTACTTC
V gene: TRBV7-8; J gene: TRBJ2-1; D gene: TRBD2; clone size: .; CDR3 protein: CASSFPSGGAVFF; CDR3 DNA: TGTGCCAGCAGCTTCCCTAGCGGGGGGGCCGTATTCTTC
V gene: TRBV7-9; J gene: TRBJ1-3; D gene: .; clone size: .; CDR3 protein: CASSYWEISGNTIYF; CDR3 DNA: TGTGCCAGCAGCTACTGGGAGATCTCTGGAAACACCATATATTTT
V gene: TRBV27; J gene: TRBJ1-2; D gene: TRBD1; clone size: few; CDR3 protein: CASSSPGQGAGGYTF; CDR3 DNA: TGTGCCAGCAGTTCGCCTGGACAGGGGGCTGGTGGCTACACCTTC
V gene: TRBV12-5; J gene: TRBJ2-1; D gene: .; clone size: .; CDR3 protein: CASGLSRYNEQFF; CDR3 DNA: TGTGCTAGTGGTTTGTCTAGGTACAATGAGCAGTTCTTC
V gene: TRBV3-1/TRBV3-2; J gene: TRBJ2-2; D gene: TRBD1; clone size: .; CDR3 protein: CASGGTGGITGELFF; CDR3 DNA: TGTGCCAGCGGCGGGACAGGGGGGATCACCGGGGAGCTGTTTTTT
V gene: TRBV7-2; J gene: TRBJ1-1; D gene: .; clone size: .; CDR3 protein: CASSLDRNTEAFF; CDR3 DNA: TGTGCCAGCAGCTTAGACAGGAACACTGAAGCTTTCTTT
V gene: TRBV4-2; J gene: TRBJ1-2; D gene: .; clone size: .; CDR3 protein: CASSQDEKGWRGYTF; CDR3 DNA: TGTGCCAGCAGCCAAGACGAAAAGGGGTGGCGTGGCTACACCTTC
V gene: TRBV6-5; J gene: TRBJ2-1; D gene: TRBD1; clone size: .; CDR3 protein: CASWQGARREQFF; CDR3 DNA: TGTGCCAGCTGGCAGGGGGCACGCCGGGAGCAGTTCTTC
V gene: TRBV27; J gene: TRBJ1-2; D gene: TRBD1; clone size: .; CDR3 protein: CASSNSRGARYGYTF; CDR3 DNA: TGTGCCAGCTCTAATTCCAGGGGGGCTCGCTATGGCTACACCTTC
V gene: TRBV6-5; J gene: TRBJ1-2; D gene: TRBD1; clone size: .; CDR3 protein: CASTPQQGAKGYTF; CDR3 DNA: TGTGCCAGCACCCCCCAGCAGGGGGCGAAAGGCTACACCTTC
V gene: TRBV7-2; J gene: TRBJ1-4; D gene: TRBD1; clone size: .; CDR3 protein: CASSSGTGGVHEKLFF; CDR3 DNA: TGTGCCAGCAGCTCCGGGACAGGGGGCGTGCATGAAAAACTGTTTTTT
V gene: TRBV7-8; J gene: TRBJ2-2; D gene: TRBD2; clone size: few; CDR3 protein: CASSGTINTGELFF; CDR3 DNA: TGTGCCAGCAGCGGGACTATCAACACCGGGGAGCTGTTTTTT
V gene: TRBV4-1; J gene: TRBJ2-4; D gene: .; clone size: .; CDR3 protein: CASSPTGTLAKNIQYF; CDR3 DNA: TGCGCCAGCAGCCCGACCGGGACACTAGCCAAAAACATTCAGTACTTC
V gene: TRBV9; J gene: TRBJ2-1; D gene: .; clone size: .; CDR3 protein: CASSVSRAEPSYNEQFF; CDR3 DNA: TGTGCCAGCAGCGTATCGAGAGCGGAACCTTCCTACAATGAGCAGTTCTTC
V gene: TRBV3-1/TRBV3-2; J gene: TRBJ1-3; D gene: .; clone size: .; CDR3 protein: CASSRGHRSGNTIYF; CDR3 DNA: TGTGCCAGCAGCAGGGGACACCGCTCTGGAAACACCATATATTTT